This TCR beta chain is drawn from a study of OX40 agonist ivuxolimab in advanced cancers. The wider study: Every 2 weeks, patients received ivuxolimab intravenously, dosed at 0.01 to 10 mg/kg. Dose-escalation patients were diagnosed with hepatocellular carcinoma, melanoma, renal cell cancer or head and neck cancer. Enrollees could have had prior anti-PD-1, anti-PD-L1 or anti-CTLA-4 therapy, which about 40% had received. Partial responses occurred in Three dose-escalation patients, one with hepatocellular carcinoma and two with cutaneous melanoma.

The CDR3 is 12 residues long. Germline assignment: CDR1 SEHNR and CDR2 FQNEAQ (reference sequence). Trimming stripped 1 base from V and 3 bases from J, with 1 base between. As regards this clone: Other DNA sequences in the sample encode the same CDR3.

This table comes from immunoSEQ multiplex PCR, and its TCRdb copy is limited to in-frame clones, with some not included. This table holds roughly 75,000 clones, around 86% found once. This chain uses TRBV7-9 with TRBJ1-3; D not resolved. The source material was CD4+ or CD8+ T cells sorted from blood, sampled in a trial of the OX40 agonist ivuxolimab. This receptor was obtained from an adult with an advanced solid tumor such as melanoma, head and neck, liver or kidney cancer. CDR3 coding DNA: TGTGCCAGCAGCTTAGTTGGAAACACCATATATTTT. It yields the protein CASSLVGNTIYF.